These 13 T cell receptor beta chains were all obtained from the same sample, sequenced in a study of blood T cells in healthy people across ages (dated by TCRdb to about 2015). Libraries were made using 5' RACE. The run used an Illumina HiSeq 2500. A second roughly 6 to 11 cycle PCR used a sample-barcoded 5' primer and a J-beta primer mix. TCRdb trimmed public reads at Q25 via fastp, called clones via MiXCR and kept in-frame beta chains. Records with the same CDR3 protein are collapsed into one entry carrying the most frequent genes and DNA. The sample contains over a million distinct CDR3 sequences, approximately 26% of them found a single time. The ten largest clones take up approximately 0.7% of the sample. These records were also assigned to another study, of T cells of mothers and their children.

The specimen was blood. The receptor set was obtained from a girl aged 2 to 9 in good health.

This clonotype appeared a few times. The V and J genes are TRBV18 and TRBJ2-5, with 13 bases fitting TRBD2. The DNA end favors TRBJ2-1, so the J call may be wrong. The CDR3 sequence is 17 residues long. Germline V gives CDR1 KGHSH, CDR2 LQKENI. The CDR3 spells CASSLGSGTSGTREQFF. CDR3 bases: TGTGCCAGCTCACTAGGATCCGGGACTAGCGGGACGAGAGAACAGTTCTTC.

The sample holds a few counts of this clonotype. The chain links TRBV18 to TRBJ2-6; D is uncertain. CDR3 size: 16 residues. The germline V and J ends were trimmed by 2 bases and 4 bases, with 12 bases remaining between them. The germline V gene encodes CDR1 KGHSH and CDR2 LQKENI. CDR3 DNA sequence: TGTGCCAGCTCACCATCCCCAGCCCCGGGGGCCAACGTCCTGACTTTC. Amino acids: CASSPSPAPGANVLTF. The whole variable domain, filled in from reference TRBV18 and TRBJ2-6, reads NAGVMQNPRHLVRRRGQEARLRCSPMKGHSHVYWYRQLPEEGLKFMVYLQKENIIDESGMPKERFSAEFPKEGPSILRIQQVVRGDSAAYFCASSPSPAPGANVLTFGAGSRLTVL.

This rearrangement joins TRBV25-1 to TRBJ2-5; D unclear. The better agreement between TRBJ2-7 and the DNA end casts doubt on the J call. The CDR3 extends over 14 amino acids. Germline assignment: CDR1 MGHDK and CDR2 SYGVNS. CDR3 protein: CASSHQIFPYEQYF. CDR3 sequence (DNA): TGTGCCAGCAGCCATCAGATCTTCCCCTACGAGCAGTACTTC.

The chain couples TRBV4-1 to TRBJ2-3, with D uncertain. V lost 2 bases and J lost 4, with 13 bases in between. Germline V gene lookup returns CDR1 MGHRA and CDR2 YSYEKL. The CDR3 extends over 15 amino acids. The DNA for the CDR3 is TGCGCCAGCAGCCAAAGGAGCGAGTGGGCAGATACGCAGTATTTT. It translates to CASSQRSEWADTQYF.

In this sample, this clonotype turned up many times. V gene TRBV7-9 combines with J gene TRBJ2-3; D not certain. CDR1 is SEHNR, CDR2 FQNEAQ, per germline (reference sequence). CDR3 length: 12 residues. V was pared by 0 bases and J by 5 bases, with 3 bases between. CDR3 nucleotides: TGTGCCAGCAGCTTAGCCTTAGATACGCAGTATTTT. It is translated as CASSLALDTQYF.

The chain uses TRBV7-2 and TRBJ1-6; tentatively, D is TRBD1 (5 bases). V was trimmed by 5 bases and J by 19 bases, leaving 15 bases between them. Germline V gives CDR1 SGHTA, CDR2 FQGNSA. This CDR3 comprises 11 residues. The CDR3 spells CASSEKRDVHF. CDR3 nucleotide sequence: TGTGCCAGCAGCGAAAAAAGGGACGTACACTTT.

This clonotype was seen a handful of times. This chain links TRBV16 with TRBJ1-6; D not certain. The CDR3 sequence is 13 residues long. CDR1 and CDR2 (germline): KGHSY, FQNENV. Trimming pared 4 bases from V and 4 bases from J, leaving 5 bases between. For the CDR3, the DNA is TGTGCCAGCAGCCCGGAGTATAATTCACCCCTCCACTTT. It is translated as CASSPEYNSPLHF.

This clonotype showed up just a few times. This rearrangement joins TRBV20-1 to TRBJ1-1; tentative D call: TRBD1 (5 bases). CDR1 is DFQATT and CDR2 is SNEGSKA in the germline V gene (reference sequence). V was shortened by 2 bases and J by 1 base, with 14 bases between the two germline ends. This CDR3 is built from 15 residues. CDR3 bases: TGCAGTGCTAGACCCGTGCGGGGACCGAACACTGAAGCTTTCTTT. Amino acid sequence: CSARPVRGPNTEAFF.

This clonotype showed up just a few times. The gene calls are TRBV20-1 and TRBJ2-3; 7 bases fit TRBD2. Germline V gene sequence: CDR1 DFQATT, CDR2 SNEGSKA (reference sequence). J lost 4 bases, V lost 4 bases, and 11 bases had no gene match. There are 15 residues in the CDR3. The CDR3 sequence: CSANLWEGLADTQYF. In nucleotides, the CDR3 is TGCAGTGCTAACCTATGGGAGGGCCTTGCAGATACGCAGTATTTT.

CDR3 sequence (DNA): TGTGCCAGCAGCCAAGGAGACCACTATGGCTACACCTTC. It specifies CASSQGDHYGYTF. This rearrangement joins TRBV3-1 to TRBJ1-2; D unresolved. Looked up from germline, CDR1 is LGHDT and CDR2 is YNNKEL (reference sequence). Trimming removed 1 base from V and 3 bases from J, with 6 bases in between. This CDR3 contains 13 residues.

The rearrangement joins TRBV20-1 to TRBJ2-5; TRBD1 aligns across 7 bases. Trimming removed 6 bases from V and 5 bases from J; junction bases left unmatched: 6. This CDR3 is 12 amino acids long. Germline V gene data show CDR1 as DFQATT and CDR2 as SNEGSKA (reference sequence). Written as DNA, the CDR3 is TGCAGTGCCCAGACAGGGAAGGAGACCCAGTACTTC. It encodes CSAQTGKETQYF.

This CDR3 is CSVRTAPYEQYF. The CDR3 DNA follows: TGCAGCGTTCGGACAGCCCCCTACGAGCAGTACTTC. This sequence joins TRBV29-1 and TRBJ2-5; D possibly corresponds to TRBD1 (6 bases). Judging by the DNA end, TRBJ2-7 fits better; the J call may be wrong. Germline V gene data show CDR1 as SQVTM and CDR2 as ANQGSEA. The length of the CDR3 is 12 residues.

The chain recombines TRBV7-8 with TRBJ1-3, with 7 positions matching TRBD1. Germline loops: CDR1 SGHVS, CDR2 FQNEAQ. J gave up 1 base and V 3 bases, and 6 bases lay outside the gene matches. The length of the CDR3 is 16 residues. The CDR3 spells CASSLAGQDSGNTIYF. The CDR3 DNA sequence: TGTGCCAGCAGCTTGGCCGGACAGGATTCTGGAAACACCATATATTTT.